What follows is one T cell receptor (beta chain) and its context. Its antigen is undetermined. Conversion of TCR transcripts into cDNA relied on 5'RACE template switching, which added a universal primer site and UMIs. TCRdb itself ran the 5' RACE reads through MiXCR, one entry per CDR3 protein. The sample has about 330,000 distinct CDR3 sequences, about 4% seen once. The data stem from a study of T cells after yellow fever vaccination. Study details: It was SMART-Seq v4 Ultra Low Input that prepared the fractions with low cell numbers.

Study results and caveats: The study found a weaker secondary response that peaked faster, day 5 versus 15. Booster samples showed a return of most primary-vaccination clones (under 98% CD4, approximately 90% CD8).

Germline V gene data show CDR1 as MNHNY and CDR2 as SVGAGI (reference sequence). Trimming removed 4 bases at V and 0 bases at J, with 20 bases between. The CDR3 runs 18 residues. The sequence was obtained from a man aged 18 to 29 who received the YFV17D yellow fever vaccine. Sample: PBMCs, taken 5 days after the yellow fever booster vaccination. The gene calls are TRBV6-6 and TRBJ2-3; tentative D call: TRBD2 (5 bases). The CDR3 sequence is CASSWAGRRKTSTDTQYF. CDR3 coding DNA: TGTGCCAGCAGTTGGGCGGGCCGACGGAAAACTAGCACAGATACGCAGTATTTT.